Listed below are T cell receptor beta chains from one sample, sequenced in a study of beta chain features in type 1 diabetes. Clones were sequenced by immunoSEQ multiplex PCR, and TCRdb holds only the in-frame ones, with some missing. Of some 350,000 clones in the sample, about 10% were seen once. The sequencing sample was made of central memory CD4+ T cells from blood. The receptors come from a man aged 25-40 years with type 1 diabetes. Both conserved end residues are part of each CDR3. A D gene is named only where the DNA matches it firmly. Part of the rows lack a size; the others show once, few, many or a class for expanded clones.

>few|TRBV28|-|TRBJ2-1
CASSFGRTFQGEQFF
TGTGCCAGCAGTTTTGGTCGGACTTTCCAAGGTGAGCAGTTCTTC
>few|TRBV5-1|TRBD1|TRBJ2-7
CASSPTGPRDYEQYF
TGCGCCAGCAGCCCGACAGGGCCCAGGGACTACGAGCAGTACTTC
>-|TRBV4-3|TRBD2|TRBJ2-7
CASSQAASGPGEQYF
TGCGCCAGCAGCCAAGCGGCTAGCGGCCCTGGGGAGCAGTACTTC
>few|TRBV27|TRBD1|TRBJ1-1
CASREDRGRTEAFF
TGTGCCAGCAGGGAAGACAGGGGCCGCACTGAAGCTTTCTTT
>few|TRBV15|-|TRBJ2-1
CATSSGRGLSSYNEQFF
TGTGCCACCAGCAGTGGAAGGGGGTTGAGCTCCTACAATGAGCAGTTCTTC
>few|TRBV7-9|-|TRBJ1-2
CASSLNRRDGGGYTF
TGTGCCAGCAGCTTAAACCGAAGGGACGGTGGCGGCTACACCTTC
>many|TRBV7-2|-|TRBJ2-2
CASSWGAGTGELFF
TGTGCCAGCAGTTGGGGGGCGGGCACCGGGGAGCTGTTTTTT
>many|TRBV29-1|-|TRBJ1-4
CSVGQGNEKLFF
TGCAGCGTGGGCCAGGGGAATGAAAAACTGTTTTTT
>-|TRBV11-2|-|TRBJ1-1
CASSPRTLTEAFF
TGTGCCAGCAGCCCGAGGACACTTACTGAAGCTTTCTTT
>many|TRBV2|TRBD1|TRBJ1-5
CASSSTGDWQPQHF
TGTGCCAGCAGTTCGACAGGGGATTGGCAGCCCCAGCATTTT
>-|TRBV5-4|-|TRBJ2-4
CASSSRLAKNIQYF
TGTGCCAGCAGCTCCCGATTAGCCAAAAACATTCAGTACTTC
>few|TRBV27|-|TRBJ2-7
CASSTWTENYEQYF
TGTGCCAGCAGTACCTGGACAGAGAACTACGAGCAGTACTTC
>-|TRBV7-8|-|TRBJ2-5
CASSLVDLPRVWTQYF
TGTGCCAGCAGCTTAGTGGACCTTCCGCGGGTATGGACCCAGTACTTC
>few|TRBV6-1|-|TRBJ2-5
CASSSGPQETQYF
TGTGCCAGCAGTTCGGGACCCCAAGAGACCCAGTACTTC
>few|TRBV5-4|-|TRBJ2-5
CASRRISGQETQYF
TGTGCCAGCAGAAGGATTAGCGGCCAAGAGACCCAGTACTTC
>few|TRBV20-1|-|TRBJ1-4
CSWDTGEKLFF
TGCAGTTGGGACACCGGTGAAAAACTGTTTTTT
>-|TRBV28|-|TRBJ2-7
CASSPLQESSYEQYF
TGTGCCAGCAGTCCCCTTCAAGAGAGCTCCTACGAGCAGTACTTC
>few|TRBV5-1|TRBD1|TRBJ1-4
CASRRDRFLTGNEKLFF
TGCGCCAGCCGCCGGGACAGGTTCCTCACAGGGAATGAAAAACTGTTTTTT
>-|TRBV5-1|-|TRBJ1-4
CASSLDPPGAGEKLFF
TGCGCCAGCAGCTTGGATCCGCCAGGGGCGGGTGAAAAACTGTTTTTT
>-|TRBV28|-|TRBJ1-5
CASSPLTGSNQPQHF
TGTGCCAGCAGTCCCCTCACGGGGAGCAATCAGCCCCAGCATTTT
>few|TRBV7-2|TRBD2|TRBJ2-1
CASSSGLAEHNEQFF
TGTGCCAGCAGCTCAGGACTAGCGGAGCACAATGAGCAGTTCTTC
>-|TRBV4-2|-|TRBJ2-5
CASSLDREETQYF
TGTGCCAGCAGCTTGGATAGGGAAGAGACCCAGTACTTC
>many|TRBV7-2|-|TRBJ2-1
CASSPGQPNEQFF
TGTGCCAGCTCGCCTGGACAGCCCAATGAGCAGTTCTTC
>-|TRBV6-1|-|TRBJ2-5
CASSGGGTGETQYF
TGTGCCAGCAGTGGAGGTGGTACGGGAGAGACCCAGTACTTC
>-|TRBV19|-|TRBJ1-2
CASTVDRYAGVYGYTF
TGTGCCAGTACCGTGGACCGATACGCGGGGGTCTATGGCTACACCTTC
>-|TRBV7-2|TRBD1|TRBJ2-7
CASGLDRTSYEQYF
TGTGCCAGCGGCTTGGACAGGACATCCTACGAGCAGTACTTC
>many|TRBV6-5|TRBD1|TRBJ2-4
CASSYGQGDPNIQYF
TGTGCCAGCAGTTACGGACAGGGGGACCCAAACATTCAGTACTTC
>-|TRBV19|TRBD1|TRBJ2-7
CASSPTLTGGGYEQYF
TGTGCCAGTAGTCCCACCTTAACAGGGGGCGGCTACGAGCAGTACTTC
>many|TRBV25-1|TRBD1|TRBJ2-1
CASTDRTGIHEQFF
TGTGCCAGCACTGACCGGACAGGGATACATGAGCAGTTCTTC
>-|TRBV13|-|TRBJ1-4
CASSETAVNEKLFF
TGTGCCAGCAGCGAAACAGCCGTGAATGAAAAACTGTTTTTT
>-|TRBV28|TRBD1|TRBJ2-7
CASSSSGTGLYEQYF
TGTGCCAGCAGTTCCTCCGGGACAGGGCTCTACGAGCAGTACTTC
>few|TRBV5-1|TRBD2|TRBJ2-3
CASSLVRREVSTDTQYF
TGCGCCAGCAGCTTGGTGCGGCGGGAGGTTAGCACAGATACGCAGTATTTT
>few|TRBV19|TRBD2|TRBJ2-1
CASSIRLAGMANNEQFF
TGTGCCAGTAGTATCCGCTTAGCGGGGATGGCAAACAATGAGCAGTTCTTC
>-|TRBV11-2|-|TRBJ1-5
CASSLGGEQPQHF
TGTGCCAGCAGCTTAGGGGGAGAACAGCCCCAGCATTTT
>-|TRBV11-2|-|TRBJ2-7
CASSSTSYEQYF
TGTGCCAGCAGCTCCACCTCCTACGAGCAGTACTTC
>-|TRBV19|TRBD2|TRBJ2-5
CASSMGRTSGTKETQYF
TGTGCCAGTAGTATGGGAAGGACTAGCGGGACCAAAGAGACCCAGTACTTC
>-|TRBV4-2|TRBD1|TRBJ1-2
CASSQDMGQGSYGYTF
TGTGCCAGCAGCCAAGATATGGGACAGGGATCGTATGGCTACACCTTC
>-|TRBV11-2|-|TRBJ2-3
CASSLSTDTQYF
TGTGCCAGCAGTCTTAGCACAGATACGCAGTATTTT
>few|TRBV5-1|-|TRBJ1-1
CASSLRGADTEAFF
TGCGCCAGCAGCTTGAGGGGTGCCGACACTGAAGCTTTCTTT
>-|TRBV15|-|TRBJ2-1
CATRKGLGEDNEQFF
TGTGCCACCCGTAAAGGGCTGGGGGAGGATAATGAGCAGTTCTTC
>many|TRBV7-3|-|TRBJ2-2
CASSSSHTGELFF
TGTGCCAGCAGCTCGTCACACACCGGGGAGCTGTTTTTT
>many|TRBV14|TRBD1|TRBJ2-5
CASSQGQTETQYF
TGTGCCAGCAGCCAGGGACAGACGGAGACCCAGTACTTC
>few|TRBV14|-|TRBJ1-1
CASSQEVLNTEAFF
TGTGCCAGCAGCCAAGAAGTCCTGAACACTGAAGCTTTCTTT
>few|TRBV11-3|-|TRBJ2-3
CASSLSPAGTADTQYF
TGTGCCAGCAGCTTATCCCCAGCAGGGACGGCAGATACGCAGTATTTT
>many|TRBV7-3|-|TRBJ2-4
CASSLNQGPRYF
TGTGCCAGCAGCTTAAACCAGGGACCCCGGTACTTC
>-|TRBV7-6|-|TRBJ2-1
CASSLRTGREHEQFF
TGTGCCAGCAGCTTACGGACAGGGAGGGAACATGAGCAGTTCTTC
>-|TRBV7-2|-|TRBJ1-1
CASSFGSGVTGTEAFF
TGTGCCAGCAGCTTTGGTAGTGGGGTAACGGGAACTGAAGCTTTCTTT
>-|TRBV6-4|-|TRBJ1-2
CASSDSITAPYGYTF
TGTGCCAGCAGTGACTCCATTACAGCTCCGTATGGCTACACCTTC
>few|TRBV6-4|TRBD1|TRBJ2-1
CASSDRLGQGFAEQFF
TGTGCCAGCAGTGACCGATTGGGACAGGGCTTTGCTGAGCAGTTCTTC
>few|TRBV7-2|-|TRBJ2-1
CASSLVGTDSYNEQFF
TGTGCCAGCAGCTTAGTAGGGACCGACTCCTACAATGAGCAGTTCTTC
>few|TRBV15|-|TRBJ2-2
CATRAGTAGELFF
TGTGCCACCAGGGCGGGGACGGCCGGGGAGCTGTTTTTT
>-|TRBV7-3|TRBD2|TRBJ2-3
CASSIGASGSADTQYF
TGTGCCAGCAGCATCGGCGCTAGCGGGAGCGCAGATACGCAGTATTTT
>-|TRBV14|TRBD1|TRBJ2-7
CASSEGTGTYYEQYF
TGTGCCAGCAGCGAAGGGACAGGAACATACTACGAGCAGTACTTC
>once|TRBV6-6|TRBD1|TRBJ1-3
CASEWTGERNTIYF
TGTGCCTCGGAGTGGACAGGGGAAAGAAACACCATATATTTT
>-|TRBV5-1|TRBD1|TRBJ1-4
CASTNGAQGKDRANEKLFF
TGCGCCAGCACCAACGGAGCACAGGGGAAGGATCGGGCTAATGAAAAACTGTTTTTT